The clone carrying this T cell receptor (beta chain) is categorized as medium-sized (0.01 to 0.1%). Its antigen remains unknown. Within a library made for alpha chains, this beta chain is off target, and its count is uninformative. This entry belongs to a study of spatial heterogeneity in lung cancer. Turning to the study itself: Alpha-chain sequences were consistently detected in smaller numbers than beta-chain sequences. Within raw reads, each unique TCR and UMI combination appeared on average more than ten times.

Time point denoted: sample taken at primary tumor resection. The study sequenced unsorted whole RNA from tumor, nontumor lung or frozen PBMC. A distinct unique molecular identifier was carried by each TCR cDNA molecule. TCRdb reprocessed the 5' RACE reads with MiXCR, giving one entry per CDR3 protein. This table has fewer than 5,000 distinct CDR3 sequences, about 24% appearing once. V was shortened by 3 bases and J by 4 bases, with 19 bases between the two germline ends. Per the germline V gene, CDR1 is MNHEY and CDR2 is SVGEGT. The CDR3 length is 16 residues. Study-level results: Ubiquitous expanded tumor TCRs were observed in blood more at resection than follow-up.

This sequence originates from a female donor with early-stage non-small cell lung cancer. The V call is TRBV6-2 or TRBV6-3, the J call TRBJ2-7; D tentatively fits TRBD1 or TRBD2 (5 bases each). Sample: PBMCs, taken at surgery. The CDR3, as DNA: TGTGCCAGCAGTTATATGATTGGGACGCTCGCATACGAGCAGTACTTC. This gives the protein CASSYMIGTLAYEQYF.